This T cell receptor (beta chain) was recorded in a study of blood T cell repertoires in COVID-19. Germline loops: CDR1 SNHLY, CDR2 FYNNEI. Trimming at V came to 5 bases and at J to 3 bases, leaving 11 bases not matched to a gene. This CDR3 spans 16 amino acids. Repertoires were generated with immunoSEQ multiplex PCR, while TCRdb's copy carries only in-frame clones and drops some. Of 150,000 to 200,000 clones listed, approximately 85% are singletons. V and J are TRBV2 and TRBJ2-7; 9 bases are a match to TRBD1. Sample: PBMCs or T cells enriched from blood (not recorded which). This receptor was identified in a woman aged 18-29 years who had recovered from COVID-19. This CDR3 is CASSTSRTGDSYEQYF. CDR3 coding DNA: TGTGCCAGCAGTACCTCGAGGACAGGGGATAGCTACGAGCAGTACTTC.